Following are 14 T cell receptor beta chains from one sample sequenced in a study of beta chain features in type 1 diabetes. Points from the study as a whole: Type 1 diabetes patients showed a moderate but significant shortening of TCRB CDR3s in all four CD4+ subsets.

The whole isolated RNA underwent reverse transcription, so sequencing captured expressed TCRB transcripts. Only in-frame clones appear in the TCRdb table, and some are missing; sequencing was by immunoSEQ multiplex PCR. The sample records more than 250,000 clones, approximately 16% being singletons. These receptors lack a known antigen. What was sequenced was naive CD4+ T cells from blood. The receptors shown here come from a man in his late teens or twenties with type 1 diabetes.

The table lists this clone with a few counts. The CDR3 loop reads CASSLRVQETQYF. CDR3 nucleotides: TGTGCCAGCAGCCTCAGGGTTCAAGAGACCCAGTACTTC. The V and J genes are TRBV5-6 and TRBJ2-5; D is perhaps TRBD1 (5 bases). The CDR3 contains 13 residues. The V end was cut by 4 bases, the J end by 2 bases, with 9 bases between. Per germline, CDR1 SGHDT and CDR2 YYEEEE.

This clone was seen a handful of times. One junction end does not reproduce the germline sequence, and a read error may be involved. V is TRBV5-1 and J is TRBJ2-7, with TRBD1 matching over 10 bases. The germline CDR1 and CDR2 sequences are SGHRS and YFSETQ. The CDR3 extends over 15 amino acids. CDR3 sequence reads: CASSLEGTGESTPHF. Written as DNA, the CDR3 is TGCGCCAGCAGCTTGGAAGGGACAGGGGAGTCTACGCCGCACTTC.

Comment on this clone: Other DNA sequences in the sample encode the same CDR3. V gene TRBV5-1 combines with J gene TRBJ2-3; D perhaps matches TRBD1 (6 bases). The germline V and J ends were trimmed by 0 bases and 6 bases, with 11 bases remaining between them. Germline assignment: CDR1 SGHRS and CDR2 YFSETQ. The CDR3 consists of 14 residues. CDR3 sequence: CASSLGQGSDTQYF. The CDR3 region has the DNA TGCGCCAGCAGCTTGGGGCAGGGGTCCGATACGCAGTATTTT.

The CDR3 region has the DNA TGTGCCAGCAGTCTCCGGGACAGGGGGGGCTATGGCTACACCTTC. Translation: CASSLRDRGGYGYTF. This sequence joins TRBV28 and TRBJ1-2; 11 bases fit TRBD1. The CDR3 is made up of 15 amino acids. V shed 5 bases, J shed 4 bases, and the junction held 6 bases outside the gene matches. Per germline, CDR1 MDHEN and CDR2 SYDVKM.

CDR3 DNA sequence: TGCGCCAGCAGCCAAGTGGGGGGGTCGAACACCGGGGAGCTGTTTTTT. Protein: CASSQVGGSNTGELFF. The V gene is TRBV4-3, the J gene TRBJ2-2; TRBD2 matches 7 bases. CDR1 LGHNA and CDR2 YSLEER come from the germline V gene. V gave up 1 base and J gave up 0 bases; unmatched junction bases: 2. The length of the CDR3 is 16 residues.

The rearrangement joins TRBV27 to TRBJ2-5; 9 bases line up with TRBD2. Germline assignment: CDR1 MNHEY and CDR2 SMNVEV (reference sequence). The CDR3 has 15 amino acids. V was pared by 4 bases and J by 5 bases, with 8 bases of the junction left unmatched. CDR3: CASSSSREGRETQYF. CDR3 in DNA: TGTGCCAGCAGTTCCTCGCGGGAGGGCCGGGAGACCCAGTACTTC.

This rearrangement joins TRBV4-2 to TRBJ2-3; 13 bases match TRBD2. This CDR3 is 16 amino acids long. CDR1 is LGHNA and CDR2 is YNFKEQ in the germline V gene. V shed 4 bases, J shed 6 bases, and the junction held 7 bases outside the gene matches. The CDR3 DNA is TGTGCCAGCAGCCGAGGACTAGCGGGAGATCTGGATACGCAGTATTTT. It specifies CASSRGLAGDLDTQYF.

CDR3 sequence: CASRRWTGDREQYF. The CDR3 bases are TGTGCCAGCAGACGATGGACAGGGGATCGCGAGCAGTACTTC. The chain combines TRBV28 with TRBJ2-7; 9 bases match TRBD1. This CDR3 region has 14 residues. CDR1 and CDR2 (germline): MDHEN, SYDVKM. V trimming: 6 bases; J trimming: 6 bases; junction bases outside the gene matches: 9. The variable domain in full, completed from reference TRBV28 and TRBJ2-7, reads DVKVTQSSRYLVKRTGEKVFLECVQDMDHENMFWYRQDPGLGLRLIYFSYDVKMKEKGDIPEGYSVSREKKERFSLILESASTNQTSMYLCASRRWTGDREQYFGPGTRLTVT.

This clone was seen more than once but under ten times. The rearrangement links TRBV7-9 to TRBJ2-7, with TRBD2 identical over 8 bases. This CDR3 has 13 residues. The J segment lost 4 bases and the V segment lost 5 bases, leaving 4 bases of the junction unmatched. In germline, CDR1 is SEHNR, CDR2 FQNEAQ (reference sequence). DNA for the CDR3: TGTGCCAGCAGCGCGACTAGCGTTTACGAGCAGTACTTC. Its protein product is CASSATSVYEQYF.

This clone was seen a few times. The rearrangement uses TRBV27 and TRBJ2-1; a possible D gene is TRBD1 (6 bases). The germline gives CDR1 MNHEY, CDR2 SMNVEV (reference sequence). The V end was cut by 6 bases, the J end by 0 bases, with 6 bases between. This CDR3 is built from 13 residues. CDR3 nucleotide sequence: TGTGCCAGCAGCAGGGGCTCCTACAATGAGCAGTTCTTC. This sequence encodes CASSRGSYNEQFF.

This clone was seen only a few times. The chain employs TRBV7-2 and TRBJ1-1; 10 bases agree with TRBD1. Trimming at V came to 10 bases and at J to 0 bases, leaving 11 bases not matched to a gene. Germline CDR1 is SGHTA and CDR2 is FQGNSA. The CDR3 runs 16 residues. The chain's CDR3 is CATSREGTGVNTEAFF. In DNA, the CDR3 is TGTGCCACCTCACGCGAGGGGACAGGGGTGAACACTGAAGCTTTCTTT.

This clone was counted a few times. The rearrangement joins TRBV30 to TRBJ1-1, with no clear D. The CDR3 totals 12 residues. Germline assignment: CDR1 GTSNPN and CDR2 SVGIG (reference sequence). The V and J ends lost 3 bases and 4 bases respectively, with 9 bases between them. The CDR3 is CAWRSGTTEAFF. The CDR3 DNA sequence: TGTGCCTGGAGATCAGGAACCACTGAAGCTTTCTTT.

CDR3 protein: CSVGTSGSSLLETQYF. The CDR3 coding sequence is TGCAGCGTGGGGACTAGCGGGAGCTCCCTGTTAGAGACCCAGTACTTC. The chain uses TRBV29-1 and TRBJ2-5; 14 bases are shared with TRBD2. The CDR3 totals 16 residues. J gave up 4 bases and V 6 bases, and 10 bases lay outside the gene matches. Germline assignment: CDR1 SQVTM and CDR2 ANQGSEA.

This clone was seen more than once but under ten times. The rearrangement joins TRBV6-6 to TRBJ1-2, with 7 bases identical to TRBD1. This CDR3 contains 15 residues. The V gene end was trimmed by 5 bases and the J gene end by 2 bases; junction bases not matched to a gene: 8. The germline V gene encodes CDR1 MNHNY and CDR2 SVGAGI (reference sequence). CDR3 residues: CASSITGVGNYGYTF. CDR3 in DNA: TGTGCCAGCAGTATTACAGGGGTGGGAAACTATGGCTACACCTTC.